These T cell receptor beta chains were read from a single sample in a study of identifying expanded T cells in peripheral blood. Profiling relied on immunoSEQ multiplex PCR, and the TCRdb table lists in-frame clones only, not all of them. There are around 120,000 clones in the sample; about 88% occur only once, and about 8% lies in the top ten. The specimen was blood. The receptors were gathered from a person aged 18 to 70 in good health. Both conserved end residues are part of each CDR3. D genes are given only for firm matches. Expanded clones are given a class, and other clones once, few, many or no size at all.

v_call	j_call	clone_size	d_call	cdr3_nt	cdr3_aa
TRBV18	TRBJ1-1	NA	NA	TGTGCCAGCTCATCGACCGATTACACTGAAGCTTTCTTT	CASSSTDYTEAFF
TRBV10-3	TRBJ2-3	NA	NA	TGTGCCATCAGTGAGTCAGGCGGGGTCACAGATACGCAGTATTTT	CAISESGGVTDTQYF
TRBV29-1	TRBJ2-4	NA	NA	TGCAGCGTTGGCCTCCCGAGCCTCGAATCTGTTCAGTACTTC	CSVGLPSLESVQYF
TRBV19	TRBJ2-5	NA	TRBD1	TGTGCCAGTAGTTCAGGGGCGACAGGGGGAAAAGAGACCCAGTACTTC	CASSSGATGGKETQYF
TRBV5-1	TRBJ2-5	once	NA	TGCGCCAGCAGCTTGGCCCGTAGCGATCTCGAGACCCAGTACTTC	CASSLARSDLETQYF
TRBV9	TRBJ1-2	NA	NA	TGTGCCAGCAGCGTAGGAGGGAGGGCTAACTATGGCTACACCTTC	CASSVGGRANYGYTF
TRBV2	TRBJ2-1	NA	TRBD1	TGTGCCAGCAAACCGGGACAGGGGTGGTTTGGTGAGCAGTTCTTC	CASKPGQGWFGEQFF
TRBV5-1	TRBJ2-7	NA	NA	TGCGCCAGCAGCTCCCTGACACAAAAACCCTACGAGCAGTACTTC	CASSSLTQKPYEQYF
TRBV7-6	TRBJ2-7	NA	NA	TGTGCCAGCAGCTTAGGCGTTAACTACGAGCAGTACTTC	CASSLGVNYEQYF
TRBV14	TRBJ1-1	NA	NA	TGTGCCAGCAGCCTCAATCGACAGTTAAACACTGAAGCTTTCTTT	CASSLNRQLNTEAFF
TRBV19	TRBJ2-5	once	NA	TGTGCCAGTACCTGGGACATCCGAGATGAGACCCAGTACTTC	CASTWDIRDETQYF
TRBV9	TRBJ2-5	once	NA	TGTGCCAGCAGCGTAGTGGCAGGGAAAGAGACCCAGTACTTC	CASSVVAGKETQYF
TRBV28	TRBJ2-1	NA	TRBD1	TGTGCCAGCAGTCTAGGGGGCTGGTCCTACAATGAGCAGTTCTTC	CASSLGGWSYNEQFF
TRBV7-9	TRBJ2-5	once	TRBD1	TGTGCCAGCAGCATAGGGGGCGTCGGGGAGACCCAGTACTTC	CASSIGGVGETQYF
TRBV2	TRBJ2-2	few	NA	TGTGCCAGCACTTCGTGGTCTGGGTCCGGGGAGCTGTTTTTT	CASTSWSGSGELFF
TRBV7-6	TRBJ2-1	NA	NA	TGTGCCAGCAGCCCCGGGAATGAGCAGTTCTTC	CASSPGNEQFF
TRBV21-1	TRBJ1-5	NA	NA	TGTGCCAGCAGCAAGGTCAGGGAGGGTTTCTGCAATCAGCCCCAGCATTTT	CASSKVREGFCNQPQHF
TRBV28	TRBJ2-3	NA	NA	TGTGCCAGCAATTCGGGAGCCGCAGATACGCAGTATTTT	CASNSGAADTQYF
TRBV18	TRBJ1-3	NA	NA	TGTGCCAGCTCACCAAACCTCCACTCTGGAAACACCATATATTTT	CASSPNLHSGNTIYF
TRBV5-1	TRBJ2-2	NA	NA	TGCGCCAGCAGGTTGACACTAAACACCGGGGAGCTGTTTTTT	CASRLTLNTGELFF
TRBV25-1	TRBJ1-5	NA	NA	TGTGCCAGCAGTGAAGCAGCCAGCAATCAGCCCCAGCATTTT	CASSEAASNQPQHF
TRBV11-3	TRBJ2-2	NA	NA	TGTGCCAGCAGCTCTCTTACCGGGGAGCTGTTTTTT	CASSSLTGELFF
TRBV30	TRBJ2-7	NA	NA	TGTGCCTGGAGTGTAAGGGCTGAGCAGTACTTC	CAWSVRAEQYF
TRBV10-3	TRBJ1-2	NA	NA	TGTGCCACCCGAGACAGGACTGATAACTATGGCTACACCTTC	CATRDRTDNYGYTF
TRBV11-3	TRBJ2-1	once	TRBD2	TGTGCCAGCAGCTTAGCAGGGGCTAGCGGGCCTCGGGACAATGAGCAGTTCTTC	CASSLAGASGPRDNEQFF
TRBV5-1	TRBJ2-5	NA	NA	TGCGCCAGCAGCTTCGGGGATGCTAAGGAGACCCAGTACTTC	CASSFGDAKETQYF
TRBV5-1	TRBJ2-5	NA	NA	TGCGCCAGCAGCTCACAGGGGACTCAAGAGACCCAGTACTTC	CASSSQGTQETQYF
TRBV1	TRBJ1-5	NA	NA	TGCACCAGCAGCCAAGGGGGGAGGGACTGCAATCAGCCCCAGCATTTT	CTSSQGGRDCNQPQHF
TRBV5-5	TRBJ2-1	NA	TRBD1	TGTGCCAGCAGCTCCGGGACAGGGCCGCTCAATGAGCAGTTCTTC	CASSSGTGPLNEQFF
TRBV7-2	TRBJ1-5	NA	NA	TGTGCCAGCAGCCGGGGGGTTTTGCAGCCCCAGCATTTT	CASSRGVLQPQHF
TRBV6-5	TRBJ1-2	NA	NA	TGTGCCAGCACCGACAATAACTATGGCTACACCTTC	CASTDNNYGYTF
TRBV7-3	TRBJ2-3	few	NA	TGTGCCAGCAGCTTATCCCCCGCATCAGATACGCAGTATTTT	CASSLSPASDTQYF
TRBV18	TRBJ1-3	NA	NA	TGTGCCAGCTCACCACTTGCGGATTTCTCTGGAAACACCATATATTTT	CASSPLADFSGNTIYF
TRBV14	TRBJ1-1	NA	TRBD1	TGTGCCAGCAGCCACCCCGAAGCGAGGGGGCCACTGAACACTGAAGCTTTCTTT	CASSHPEARGPLNTEAFF
TRBV7-3	TRBJ2-3	NA	NA	TGTGCCAGCAGGCCCCCAGAGTCTAGCACAGATACGCAGTATTTT	CASRPPESSTDTQYF
TRBV9	TRBJ2-2	NA	NA	TGTGCCAGCAGCGTAGGCTCCGCAGGGGCAACCGGGGAGCTGTTTTTT	CASSVGSAGATGELFF
TRBV6-5	TRBJ1-2	NA	TRBD1	TGTGCCAGCAGTTCGGACAGGACTAACTATGGCTACACCTTC	CASSSDRTNYGYTF
TRBV10-3	TRBJ2-2	NA	TRBD2	TGTGCCATCAGTGAAAGCGGGAAATCAGCCGGGGAGCTGTTTTTT	CAISESGKSAGELFF
TRBV5-1	TRBJ2-5	NA	NA	TGCGCCAGCAGCTTGATCCGGGGGGCGCAAGCAGAGACCCAGTACTTC	CASSLIRGAQAETQYF
TRBV4-2	TRBJ2-1	NA	NA	TGTGCCAGCAGCCAAGAATTTCCCCCAGTCCCTTACAATGAGCAGTTCTTC	CASSQEFPPVPYNEQFF
TRBV5-1	TRBJ2-7	NA	TRBD1	TGCGCCAGCAGCTCCCGGACAGGGAATTTCCACGAGCAGTACTTC	CASSSRTGNFHEQYF
TRBV6-5	TRBJ2-3	NA	TRBD1	TGTGCCAGCAGGTCCGGGACAGACACAGATACGCAGTATTTT	CASRSGTDTDTQYF
TRBV5-1	TRBJ2-5	NA	TRBD2	TGCGCCAGCAGCTCATCTAGCGGGAGGGCTCAAGAGACCCAGTACTTC	CASSSSSGRAQETQYF
TRBV14	TRBJ2-5	NA	NA	TGTGCCAGCAGCCAAGGTCACAGGCGGACCCAGTACTTC	CASSQGHRRTQYF
TRBV5-1	TRBJ2-3	NA	NA	TGCGCCAGCAGCTTCGGCCCGGAGAACACAGATACGCAGTATTTT	CASSFGPENTDTQYF
TRBV10-3	TRBJ2-3	NA	NA	TGTGCCATCAGTGAGGAAAGCGGGCCAAGCACAGATACGCAGTATTTT	CAISEESGPSTDTQYF
TRBV21-1	TRBJ1-1	NA	NA	TGTGCCAGAAAACAGGGGCACACTGAAGCTTTCTTT	CARKQGHTEAFF
TRBV18	TRBJ1-5	NA	NA	TGTGCCAGCTCACCCGGGACACGCAATCAGCCCCAGCATTTT	CASSPGTRNQPQHF